These 14 T cell receptor beta chains were sequenced from one sample in a study of monozygotic twins with inflammatory bowel disease. Reanalyzing the 5' RACE reads, TCRdb keeps one entry per CDR3 protein, without DNA. The repertoire shows fewer than 550,000 distinct CDR3 sequences; the top ten hold about 2.3%. Sequencing was carried out using blood. Source of these receptors: a human donor with ulcerative colitis or Crohn's disease, or a healthy co-twin of an affected twin (not recorded which).

This chain connects TRBV29-1 to TRBJ2-2; TCRdb indicates TRBD2, and absent DNA this call remains unverified. There are 16 residues in the CDR3. Germline CDR1 reads SQVTM; CDR2 reads ANQGSEA. The CDR3 loop reads CSVAGLAGGNTGELFF.

This CDR3 reads CSANRGPNEKLFF. The genes are TRBV20-1 and TRBJ1-4; checking the TCRdb D call of TRBD1 is not possible without DNA. The CDR3 is 13 residues long. Germline CDR1 is DFQATT and CDR2 is SNEGSKA (reference sequence).

The chain employs TRBV7-6 and TRBJ2-1. Germline CDR1 SGHVS, CDR2 FNYEAQ. This CDR3 is 15 amino acids long. The CDR3 here is CASSHIGRSYNEQFF.

V and J are TRBV11-2 and TRBJ2-1. CDR1 and CDR2 (germline): SGHAT, FQNNGV. The CDR3 length is 11 residues. The CDR3 is CASSLQREQFF.

CDR3 region: CATSRDPRISYNEQFF. This chain connects TRBV15 to TRBJ2-1; the TCRdb D gene call, TRBD1, has no DNA to confirm it. CDR1 is LNHNV and CDR2 is YYDKDF in the germline V gene (reference sequence). The CDR3 extends over 16 amino acids.

The V call is TRBV4-1, the J call TRBJ1-2; lacking DNA, the TRBD1 call made by TCRdb goes unchecked. This CDR3 region has 15 residues. Per the germline V gene, CDR1 is MGHRA and CDR2 is YSYEKL. CDR3 sequence reads: CASSQDRDRSYGYTF.

This sequence joins TRBV15 and TRBJ2-1; there is no DNA to check the TCRdb D call of TRBD1. CDR1 LNHNV and CDR2 YYDKDF come from the germline V gene (reference sequence). CDR3 length equals 19 residues. The chain's CDR3 is CATSRDLGTGGFSYNEQFF.

The rearrangement links TRBV18 to TRBJ2-7; TCRdb proposes TRBD2, but this gene call is untestable without DNA. The CDR3 spans 15 residues. Germline V gene data show CDR1 as KGHSH and CDR2 as LQKENI. This CDR3 reads CASSPHAEASYELYF.

This chain's CDR3 is CSARAGSYYGYTF. V usage is TRBV20-1 and J usage is TRBJ1-2; the D call from TCRdb, TRBD1, cannot be confirmed without DNA. Germline-derived CDR1 and CDR2 are DFQATT and SNEGSKA (reference sequence). The CDR3 consists of 13 residues.

This sequence joins TRBV7-9 and TRBJ2-1; TCRdb proposes TRBD1, but this gene call is untestable without DNA. The CDR3 runs 12 residues. The germline V gene has CDR1 SEHNR and CDR2 FQNEAQ (reference sequence). CDR3 amino acids: CASSFGTNEQFF.

The J gene is TRBJ2-2, the V gene TRBV9; TCRdb designates TRBD1, a call that cannot be tested without DNA. Germline values: CDR1 SGDLS, CDR2 YYNGEE. This CDR3 is built from 15 residues. CDR3 region: CASSAGTGSPGELFF.

The V and J genes are TRBV7-2 and TRBJ2-1; the D call from TCRdb, TRBD2, cannot be confirmed without DNA. The CDR3 has 14 amino acids. Germline loops: CDR1 SGHTA, CDR2 FQGNSA. This chain's CDR3 is CASRTTSEGVEQFF.

The V gene is TRBV6-5, the J gene TRBJ1-1; TCRdb proposes TRBD1, but this gene call is untestable without DNA. Germline assignment: CDR1 MNHEY and CDR2 SVGAGI. The CDR3 is made up of 12 amino acids. The CDR3 sequence is CASSSPGEEAFF.

The V gene is TRBV5-1, the J gene TRBJ2-7; TCRdb proposes TRBD1, but this gene call is untestable without DNA. The CDR3 contains 14 residues. Germline assignment: CDR1 SGHRS and CDR2 YFSETQ. The CDR3 protein is CASSLTGPTPEQYF. Complete variable domain (other parts from reference TRBV5-1 and TRBJ2-7): KAGVTQTPRYLIKTRGQQVTLSCSPISGHRSVSWYQQTPGQGLQFLFEYFSETQRNKGNFPGRFSGRQFSNSRSEMNVSTLELGDSALYLCASSLTGPTPEQYFGPGTRLTVT.